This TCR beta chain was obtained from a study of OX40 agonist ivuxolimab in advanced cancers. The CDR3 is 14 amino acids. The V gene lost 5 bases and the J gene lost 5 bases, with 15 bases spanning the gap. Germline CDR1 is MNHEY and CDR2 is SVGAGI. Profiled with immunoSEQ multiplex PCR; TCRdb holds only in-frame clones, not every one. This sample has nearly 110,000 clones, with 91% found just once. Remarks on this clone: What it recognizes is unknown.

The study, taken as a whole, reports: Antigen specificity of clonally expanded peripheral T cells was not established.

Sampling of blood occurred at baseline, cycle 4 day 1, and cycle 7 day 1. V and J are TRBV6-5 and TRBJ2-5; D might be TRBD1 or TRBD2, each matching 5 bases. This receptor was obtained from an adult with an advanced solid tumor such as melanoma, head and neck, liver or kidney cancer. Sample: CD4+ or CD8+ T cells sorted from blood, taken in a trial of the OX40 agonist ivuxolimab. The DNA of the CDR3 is TGTGCCAGCAGTCTGGGCCGGGGCGCGGAGACCCAGTACTTC. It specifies CASSLGRGAETQYF.